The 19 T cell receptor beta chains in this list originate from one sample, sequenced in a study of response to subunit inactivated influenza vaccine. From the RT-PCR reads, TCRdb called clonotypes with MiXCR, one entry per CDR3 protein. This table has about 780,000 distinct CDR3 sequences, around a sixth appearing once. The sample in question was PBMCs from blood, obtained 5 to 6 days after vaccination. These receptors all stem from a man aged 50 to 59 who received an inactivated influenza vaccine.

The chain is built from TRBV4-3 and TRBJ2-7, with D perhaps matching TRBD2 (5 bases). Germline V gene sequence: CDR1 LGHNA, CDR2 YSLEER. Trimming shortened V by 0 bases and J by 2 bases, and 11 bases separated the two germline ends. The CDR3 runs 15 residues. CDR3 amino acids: CASSQDGSSAYEQYF. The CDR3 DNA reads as TGCGCCAGCAGCCAAGATGGGAGTTCCGCCTACGAGCAGTACTTC.

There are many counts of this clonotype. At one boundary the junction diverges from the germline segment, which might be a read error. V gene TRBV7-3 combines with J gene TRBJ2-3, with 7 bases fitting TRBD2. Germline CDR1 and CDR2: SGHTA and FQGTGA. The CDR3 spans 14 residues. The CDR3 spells CASSSGGSTDTQYF. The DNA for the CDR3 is TGCGCCAGCAGCTCCGGGGGGAGCACAGATACGCAGTATTTT. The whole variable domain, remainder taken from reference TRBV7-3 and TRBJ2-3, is GAGVSQTPSNKVTEKGKYVELRCDPISGHTALYWYRQSLGQGPEFLIYFQGTGAADDSGLPNDRFFAVRPEGSVSTLKIQRTERGDSAVYLCASSSGGSTDTQYFGPGTRLTVL.

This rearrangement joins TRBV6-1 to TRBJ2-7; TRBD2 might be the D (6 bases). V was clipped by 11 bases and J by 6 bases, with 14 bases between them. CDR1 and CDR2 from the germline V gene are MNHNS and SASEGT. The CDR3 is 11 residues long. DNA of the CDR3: TGTGCCGCCAAGGCGGGGCTCGAGCAGTACTTC. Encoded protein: CAAKAGLEQYF.

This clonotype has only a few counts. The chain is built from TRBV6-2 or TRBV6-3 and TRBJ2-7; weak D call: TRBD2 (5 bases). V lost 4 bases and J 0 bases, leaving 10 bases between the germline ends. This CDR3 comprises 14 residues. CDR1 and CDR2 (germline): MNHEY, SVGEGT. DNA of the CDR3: TGTGCCAGCAGTTGGGGAGCGAGCTCCTACGAGCAGTACTTC. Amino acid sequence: CASSWGASSYEQYF.

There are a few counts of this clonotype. CDR3 DNA sequence: TGTGCCAGCAGCTTAGCGTACACTGAAGCTTTCTTT. Amino acids: CASSLAYTEAFF. This sequence joins TRBV7-9 and TRBJ1-1; no clear D gene. The CDR3 sequence is 12 residues long. V was pared by 0 bases and J by 3 bases, with 2 bases between. Germline V gene sequence: CDR1 SEHNR, CDR2 FQNEAQ (reference sequence).

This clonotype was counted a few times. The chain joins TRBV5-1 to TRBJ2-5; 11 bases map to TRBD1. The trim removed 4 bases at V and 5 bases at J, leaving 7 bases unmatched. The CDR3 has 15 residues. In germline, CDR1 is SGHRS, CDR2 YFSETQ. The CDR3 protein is CASSPGTGGGETQYF. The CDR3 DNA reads TGCGCCAGCAGCCCGGGGACAGGGGGAGGCGAGACCCAGTACTTC.

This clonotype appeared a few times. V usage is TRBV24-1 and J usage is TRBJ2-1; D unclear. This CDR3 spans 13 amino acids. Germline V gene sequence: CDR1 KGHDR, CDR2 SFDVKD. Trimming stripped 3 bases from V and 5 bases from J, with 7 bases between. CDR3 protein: CATSDTLHNEQFF. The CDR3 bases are TGTGCCACCAGTGATACACTTCACAATGAGCAGTTCTTC.

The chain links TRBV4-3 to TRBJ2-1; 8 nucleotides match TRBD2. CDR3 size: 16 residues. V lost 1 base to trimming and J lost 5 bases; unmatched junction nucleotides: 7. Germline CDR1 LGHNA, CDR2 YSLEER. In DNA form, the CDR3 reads TGCGCCAGCAGCCAAGGTCCCGGGAGGGAGGACAATGAGCAGTTCTTC. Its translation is CASSQGPGREDNEQFF.

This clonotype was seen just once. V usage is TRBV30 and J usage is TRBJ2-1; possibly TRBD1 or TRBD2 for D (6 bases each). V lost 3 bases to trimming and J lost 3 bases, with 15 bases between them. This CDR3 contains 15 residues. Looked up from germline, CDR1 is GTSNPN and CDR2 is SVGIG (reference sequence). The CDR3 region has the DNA TGTGCCTGGAGAGGAGGGGGAACCTACTACAATGAGCAGTTCTTC. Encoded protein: CAWRGGGTYYNEQFF.

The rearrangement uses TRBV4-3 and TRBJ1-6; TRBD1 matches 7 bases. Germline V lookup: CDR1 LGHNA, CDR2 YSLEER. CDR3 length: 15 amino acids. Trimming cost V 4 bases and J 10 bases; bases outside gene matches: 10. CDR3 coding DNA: TGCGCCAGCAGCCGGTACCGGGACAGAAGATCACCCCTCCACTTT. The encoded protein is CASSRYRDRRSPLHF.

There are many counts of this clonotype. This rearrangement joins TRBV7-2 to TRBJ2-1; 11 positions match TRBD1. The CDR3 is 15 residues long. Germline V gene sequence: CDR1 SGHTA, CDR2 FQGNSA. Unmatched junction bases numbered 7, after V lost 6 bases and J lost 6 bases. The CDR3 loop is CASRSTGTGGNEQFF. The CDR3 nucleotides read TGTGCCAGCAGATCGACCGGGACAGGGGGCAATGAGCAGTTCTTC.

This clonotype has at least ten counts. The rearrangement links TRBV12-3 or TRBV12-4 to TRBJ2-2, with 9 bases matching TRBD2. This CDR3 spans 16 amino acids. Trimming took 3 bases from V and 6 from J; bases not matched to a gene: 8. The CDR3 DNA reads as TGTGCCAGCAGTTTTCGCGGGAGGGCCCTTGCCGGGGAGCTGTTTTTT. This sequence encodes CASSFRGRALAGELFF.

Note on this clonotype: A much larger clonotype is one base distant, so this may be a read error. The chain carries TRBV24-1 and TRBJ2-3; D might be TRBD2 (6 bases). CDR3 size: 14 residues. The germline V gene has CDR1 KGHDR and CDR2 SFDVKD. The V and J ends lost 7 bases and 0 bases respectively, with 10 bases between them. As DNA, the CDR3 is TGTGCCACCAGCGAGGGGACTAGCACAGATACGCAGTATTTT. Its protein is CATSEGTSTDTQYF.

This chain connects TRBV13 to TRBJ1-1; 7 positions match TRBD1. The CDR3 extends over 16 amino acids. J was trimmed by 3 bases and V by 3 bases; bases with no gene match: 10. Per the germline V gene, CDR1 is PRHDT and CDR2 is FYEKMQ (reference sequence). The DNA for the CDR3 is TGTGCCAGCAGCTTCCGCCCCGTACAGGGGTACACTGAAGCTTTCTTT. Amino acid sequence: CASSFRPVQGYTEAFF.

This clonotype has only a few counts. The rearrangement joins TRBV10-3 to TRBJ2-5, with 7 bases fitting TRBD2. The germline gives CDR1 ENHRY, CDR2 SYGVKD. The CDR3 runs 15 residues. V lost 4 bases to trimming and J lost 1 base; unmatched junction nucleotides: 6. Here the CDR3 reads CAISGGEGIQETQYF. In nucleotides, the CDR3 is TGTGCCATCAGTGGGGGGGAGGGAATCCAAGAGACCCAGTACTTC.

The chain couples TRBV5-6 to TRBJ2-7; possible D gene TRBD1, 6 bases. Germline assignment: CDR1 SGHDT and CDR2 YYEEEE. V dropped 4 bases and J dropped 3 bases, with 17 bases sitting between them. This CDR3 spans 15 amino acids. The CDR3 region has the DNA TGTGCCAGCAGCGTCGTTCAGGGGATTTTCTACGAGCAGTACTTC. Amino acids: CASSVVQGIFYEQYF. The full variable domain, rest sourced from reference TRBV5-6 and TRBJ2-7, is DAGVTQSPTHLIKTRGQQVTLRCSPKSGHDTVSWYQQALGQGPQFIFQYYEEEERQRGNFPDRFSGHQFPNYSSELNVNALLLGDSALYLCASSVVQGIFYEQYFGPGTRLTVT.

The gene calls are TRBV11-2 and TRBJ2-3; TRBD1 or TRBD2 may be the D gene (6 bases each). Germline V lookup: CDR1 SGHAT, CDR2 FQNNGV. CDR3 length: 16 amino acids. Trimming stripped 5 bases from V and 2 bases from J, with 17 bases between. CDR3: CASSRGQALLTDTQYF. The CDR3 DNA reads TGTGCCAGCAGCCGGGGGCAAGCCCTACTCACAGATACGCAGTATTTT.

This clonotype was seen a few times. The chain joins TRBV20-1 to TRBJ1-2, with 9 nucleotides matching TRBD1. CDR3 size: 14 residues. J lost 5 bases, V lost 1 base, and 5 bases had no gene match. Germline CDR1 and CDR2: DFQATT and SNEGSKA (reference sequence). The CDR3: CSARGFDRGYGYTF. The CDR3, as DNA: TGCAGTGCTAGAGGCTTCGACAGGGGGTATGGCTACACCTTC.

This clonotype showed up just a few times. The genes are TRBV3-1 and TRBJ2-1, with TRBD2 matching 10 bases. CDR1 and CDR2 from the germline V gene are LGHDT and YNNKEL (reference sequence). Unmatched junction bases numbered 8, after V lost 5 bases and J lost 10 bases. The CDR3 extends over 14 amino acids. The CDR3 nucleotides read TGTGCCAGCAGCATATCATCGGGACTAGCGGAGCAGTTCTTC. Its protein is CASSISSGLAEQFF.